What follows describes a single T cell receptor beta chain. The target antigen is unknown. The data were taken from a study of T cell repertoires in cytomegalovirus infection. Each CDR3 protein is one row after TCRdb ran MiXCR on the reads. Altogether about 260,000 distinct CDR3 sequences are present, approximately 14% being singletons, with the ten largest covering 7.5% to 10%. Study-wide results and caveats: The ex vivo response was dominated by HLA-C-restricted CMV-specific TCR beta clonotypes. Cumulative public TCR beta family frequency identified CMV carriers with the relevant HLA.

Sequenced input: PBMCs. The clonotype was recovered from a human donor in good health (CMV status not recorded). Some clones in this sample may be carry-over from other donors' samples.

The CDR3 DNA reads as TGTGCCAGCAGCTTAAGCGACAATGAGCAGTTCTTC. Translating gives CASSLSDNEQFF. J is TRBJ2-1 and V is TRBV7-8, with no clear D. CDR3 length: 12 residues. V dropped 2 bases and J dropped 5 bases, with 4 bases sitting between them. CDR1 and CDR2 (germline): SGHVS, FQNEAQ.